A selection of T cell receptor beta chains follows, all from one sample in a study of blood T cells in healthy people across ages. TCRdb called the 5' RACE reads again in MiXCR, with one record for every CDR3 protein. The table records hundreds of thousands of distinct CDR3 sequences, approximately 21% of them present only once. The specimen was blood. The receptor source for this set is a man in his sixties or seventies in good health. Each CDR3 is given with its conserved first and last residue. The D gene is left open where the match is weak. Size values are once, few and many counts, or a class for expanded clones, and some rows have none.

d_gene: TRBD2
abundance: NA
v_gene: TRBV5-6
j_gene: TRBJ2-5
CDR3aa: CASSSPGLAVPETQYF
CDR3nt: TGTGCCAGCAGCTCTCCGGGACTAGCAGTCCCCGAGACCCAGTACTTC

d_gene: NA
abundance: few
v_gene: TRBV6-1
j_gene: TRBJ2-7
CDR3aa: CASSEALYRSMYEQYF
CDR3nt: TGTGCCAGCAGTGAAGCGCTGTACAGGTCAATGTACGAGCAGTACTTC

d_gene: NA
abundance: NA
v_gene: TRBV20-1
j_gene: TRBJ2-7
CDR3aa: CSAKEGSEQYF
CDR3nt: TGCAGTGCCAAGGAAGGGAGCGAGCAGTACTTC

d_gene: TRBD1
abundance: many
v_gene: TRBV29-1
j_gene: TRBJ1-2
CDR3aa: CSVPAGGAFNYGYTF
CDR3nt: TGCAGCGTCCCGGCAGGGGGGGCCTTTAACTATGGCTACACCTTC

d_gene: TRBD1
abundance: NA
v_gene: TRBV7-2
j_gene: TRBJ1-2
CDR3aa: CASSFPSRDRDGYTF
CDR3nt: TGTGCCAGCAGCTTTCCGTCCCGGGACAGAGATGGCTACACCTTC

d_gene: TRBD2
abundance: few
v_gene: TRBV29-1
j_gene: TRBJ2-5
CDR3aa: CSARGAGVQETQYF
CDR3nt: TGCAGCGCCCGAGGAGCGGGGGTCCAAGAGACCCAGTACTTC

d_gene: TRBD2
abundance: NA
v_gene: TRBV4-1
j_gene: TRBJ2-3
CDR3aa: CASSQEGSGRASDTQYF
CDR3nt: TGCGCCAGCAGCCAAGAGGGTAGCGGGAGGGCCTCAGATACGCAGTATTTT

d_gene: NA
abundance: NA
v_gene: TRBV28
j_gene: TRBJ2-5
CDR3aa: CASRQGQETQYF
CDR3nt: TGTGCCAGCAGACAGGGACAAGAGACCCAGTACTTC

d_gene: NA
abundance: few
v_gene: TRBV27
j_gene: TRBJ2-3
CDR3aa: CASSLSFGRDTQYF
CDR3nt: TGTGCCAGCAGTTTATCGTTCGGGCGGGATACGCAGTATTTT

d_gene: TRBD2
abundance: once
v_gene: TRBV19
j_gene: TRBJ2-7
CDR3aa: CASSPSGREYEQYF
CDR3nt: TGTGCCAGTAGCCCTAGCGGGAGGGAGTACGAGCAGTACTTC

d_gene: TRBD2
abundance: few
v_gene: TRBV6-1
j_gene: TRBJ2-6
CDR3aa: CASSPEAGGTGANVLTF
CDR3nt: TGTGCCAGCAGTCCGGAAGCGGGAGGAACTGGGGCCAACGTCCTGACTTTC

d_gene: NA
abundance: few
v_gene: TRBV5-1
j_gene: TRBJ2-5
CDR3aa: CASSPGTKDLETQYF
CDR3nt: TGCGCCAGCAGCCCCGGGACAAAGGACCTGGAGACCCAGTACTTC

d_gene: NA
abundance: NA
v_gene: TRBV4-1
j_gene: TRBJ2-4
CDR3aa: CASSPAWRESKNIQYF
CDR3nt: TGCGCCAGCAGCCCAGCTTGGAGGGAGTCCAAAAACATTCAGTACTTC

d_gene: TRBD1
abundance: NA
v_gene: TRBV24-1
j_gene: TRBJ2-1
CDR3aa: CATSDSGTGVLEQFF
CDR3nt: TGTGCCACCAGTGATTCCGGGACAGGGGTGCTTGAGCAGTTCTTC

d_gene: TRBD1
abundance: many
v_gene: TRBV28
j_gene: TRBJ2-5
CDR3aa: CASSSLLDRGQETQYF
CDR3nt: TGTGCCAGCAGTTCTTTGTTGGACAGGGGGCAAGAGACCCAGTACTTC

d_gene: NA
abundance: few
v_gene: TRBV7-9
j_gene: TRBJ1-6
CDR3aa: CASSDGQNSPLHF
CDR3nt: TGTGCCAGTAGCGACGGGCAAAATTCACCCCTCCACTTT

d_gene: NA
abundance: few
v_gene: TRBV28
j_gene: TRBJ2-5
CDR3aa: CASSLAGRYQEAQYF
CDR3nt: TGTGCCAGCAGTTTAGCGGGAAGGTACCAAGAGGCCCAGTACTTC

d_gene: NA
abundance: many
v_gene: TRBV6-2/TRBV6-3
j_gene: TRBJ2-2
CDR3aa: CASSYGTGELFF
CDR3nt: TGTGCCAGCAGTTACGGCACCGGGGAGCTGTTTTTT

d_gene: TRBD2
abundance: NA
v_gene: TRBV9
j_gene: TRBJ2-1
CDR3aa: CASSARLAGGSYNEQFF
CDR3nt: TGTGCCAGCAGCGCAAGACTAGCGGGAGGGTCCTACAATGAGCAGTTCTTC

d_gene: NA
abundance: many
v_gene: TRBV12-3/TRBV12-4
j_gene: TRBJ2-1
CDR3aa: CASSPPGTRGDEQFF
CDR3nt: TGTGCCAGCAGTCCGCCGGGGACCCGCGGGGATGAGCAGTTCTTC

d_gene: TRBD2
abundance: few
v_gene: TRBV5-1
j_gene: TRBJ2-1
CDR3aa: CASSFASGRINEQFF
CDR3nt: TGCGCCAGCAGCTTTGCCAGCGGGAGGATCAATGAGCAGTTCTTC

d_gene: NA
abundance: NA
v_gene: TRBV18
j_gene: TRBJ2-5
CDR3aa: CASSPMADQETQYF
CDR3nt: TGTGCCAGCTCACCAATGGCGGACCAAGAGACCCAGTACTTC

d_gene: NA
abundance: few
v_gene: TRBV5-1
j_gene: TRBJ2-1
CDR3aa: CASSKMVGGSYNEQFF
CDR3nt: TGCGCCAGCAGCAAGATGGTAGGGGGCTCCTACAATGAGCAGTTCTTC

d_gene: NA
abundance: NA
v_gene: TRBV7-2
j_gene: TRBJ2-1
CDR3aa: CASSALTGIPHEQFF
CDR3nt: TGTGCCAGCAGTGCCCTAACAGGAATTCCCCATGAGCAGTTCTTC

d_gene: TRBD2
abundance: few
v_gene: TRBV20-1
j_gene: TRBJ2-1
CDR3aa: CSAISGTYNEQFF
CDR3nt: TGCAGTGCTATAAGCGGGACCTACAATGAGCAGTTCTTC

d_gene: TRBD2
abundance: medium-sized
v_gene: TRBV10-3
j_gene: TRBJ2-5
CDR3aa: CAITSGLDETQYF
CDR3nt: TGTGCCATCACATCAGGACTAGACGAGACCCAGTACTTC

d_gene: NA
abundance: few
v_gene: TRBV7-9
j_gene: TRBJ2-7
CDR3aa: CASSTAGHLSYEQYF
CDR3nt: TGTGCCAGCAGCACCGCTGGACACCTATCCTACGAGCAGTACTTC

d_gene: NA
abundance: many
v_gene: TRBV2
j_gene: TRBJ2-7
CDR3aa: CASSEGGPSYEQYF
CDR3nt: TGTGCCAGCAGTGAAGGGGGACCCTCCTACGAGCAGTACTTC

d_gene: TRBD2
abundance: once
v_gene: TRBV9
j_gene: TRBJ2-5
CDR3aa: CASSDPLKAGLAVGQETQYF
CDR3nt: TGTGCCAGCAGCGACCCACTGAAGGCCGGACTAGCGGTAGGACAAGAGACCCAGTACTTC

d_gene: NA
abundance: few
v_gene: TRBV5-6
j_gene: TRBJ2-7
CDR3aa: CASSAPGPGSYEQYF
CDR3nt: TGTGCCAGCAGCGCCCCGGGACCAGGCTCCTACGAGCAGTACTTC

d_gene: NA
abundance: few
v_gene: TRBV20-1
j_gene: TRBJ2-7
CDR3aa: CSARDVSGVGYEQYF
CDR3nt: TGCAGTGCTAGAGATGTTTCAGGGGTGGGCTACGAGCAGTACTTC

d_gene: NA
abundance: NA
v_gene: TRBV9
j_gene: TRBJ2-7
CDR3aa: CASSQPGATFGEQYF
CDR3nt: TGTGCCAGCAGCCAGCCCGGGGCTACCTTCGGCGAGCAGTACTTC

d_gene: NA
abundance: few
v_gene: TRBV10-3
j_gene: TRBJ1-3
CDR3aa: CAITRTAGNTIYF
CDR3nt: TGTGCCATCACCAGGACCGCTGGAAACACCATATATTTT

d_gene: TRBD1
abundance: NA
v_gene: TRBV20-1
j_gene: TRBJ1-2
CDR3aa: CSGEPGQGAMGYTF
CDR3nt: TGCAGTGGGGAACCGGGACAGGGGGCGATGGGCTACACCTTC

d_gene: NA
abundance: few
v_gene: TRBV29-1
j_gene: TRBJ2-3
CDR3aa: CSVERRGTDTQYF
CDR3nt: TGCAGCGTTGAAAGGAGGGGGACAGATACGCAGTATTTT

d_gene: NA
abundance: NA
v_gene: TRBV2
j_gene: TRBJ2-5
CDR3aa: CASSESRGETQYF
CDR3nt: TGTGCCAGCAGTGAATCCAGAGGGGAGACCCAGTACTTC

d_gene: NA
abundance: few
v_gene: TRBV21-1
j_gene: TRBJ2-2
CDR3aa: CASSIRESRTGELFF
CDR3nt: TGTGCCAGCAGCATCAGGGAGAGTCGAACCGGGGAGCTGTTTTTT

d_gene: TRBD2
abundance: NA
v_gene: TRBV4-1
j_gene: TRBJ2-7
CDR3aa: CASSQVTSGWSYEQYF
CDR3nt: TGCGCCAGCAGCCAGGTAACTAGCGGGTGGTCCTACGAGCAGTACTTC

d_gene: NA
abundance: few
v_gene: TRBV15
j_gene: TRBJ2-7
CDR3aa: CATSRDTNEQYF
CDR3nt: TGTGCCACCAGCAGAGATACGAACGAGCAGTACTTC